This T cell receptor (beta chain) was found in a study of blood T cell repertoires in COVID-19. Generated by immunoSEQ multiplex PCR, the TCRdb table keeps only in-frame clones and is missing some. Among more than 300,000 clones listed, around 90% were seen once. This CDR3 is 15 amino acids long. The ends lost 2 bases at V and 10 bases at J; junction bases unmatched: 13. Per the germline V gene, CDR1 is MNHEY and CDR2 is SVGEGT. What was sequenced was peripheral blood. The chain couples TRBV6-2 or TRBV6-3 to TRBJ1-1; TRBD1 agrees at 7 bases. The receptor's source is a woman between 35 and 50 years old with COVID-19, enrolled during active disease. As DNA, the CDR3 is TGTGCCAGCAGTTACGATCCCGTTTGGAAGGGGGCAGCTTTCTTT. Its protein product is CASSYDPVWKGAAFF.